The next 17 T cell receptor beta chains were all read from a single sample in a study of blood T cells in healthy people across ages. A sample-barcoded 5' primer and a J-beta primer mix were used in a second PCR of roughly 7 to 12 cycles. TCRdb re-called the 5' RACE reads through MiXCR, storing one row per CDR3 protein. The profile shows approximately 490,000 distinct CDR3 sequences, under 30% of them singletons. The same data also went into a second study, on T cells of mothers and their children.

Sequences were obtained from blood. The receptors shown here come from a boy younger than 18 in good health.

J is TRBJ2-3 and V is TRBV9, with D maybe TRBD2 (6 bases). Germline V gives CDR1 SGDLS, CDR2 YYNGEE. CDR3 size: 13 residues. V was pared by 8 bases and J by 3 bases, with 13 bases between. CDR3 region: CASGGYSTDTQYF. CDR3 DNA sequence: TGTGCCAGTGGGGGGTATTCAACAGATACGCAGTATTTT. The variable domain in full, with the rest retrieved from reference TRBV9 and TRBJ2-3, is DSGVTQTPKHLITATGQRVTLRCSPRSGDLSVYWYQQSLDQGLQFLIQYYNGEERAKGNILERFSAQQFPDLHSELNLSSLELGDSALYFCASGGYSTDTQYFGPGTRLTVL.

V gene TRBV10-3 combines with J gene TRBJ2-7; 7 bases fit TRBD2. Germline V CDR1 and CDR2: ENHRY, SYGVKD. The CDR3 consists of 12 residues. With 2 bases clipped from V and 5 bases from J, the junction kept 0 bases outside the gene matches. The CDR3 protein is CAISEAGDEQYF. CDR3 sequence (DNA): TGTGCCATCAGTGAGGCGGGAGACGAGCAGTACTTC.

This clonotype was picked up a small number of times. This chain connects TRBV7-9 to TRBJ2-5; either TRBD1 or TRBD2 may supply D (6 bases each). V was clipped by 5 bases and J by 4 bases, with 23 bases between them. Germline V lookup: CDR1 SEHNR, CDR2 FQNEAQ (reference sequence). CDR3 length equals 17 residues. CDR3 coding DNA: TGTGCCAGCAGCCCGTTATCCCCTCCGGGGGCGCGAGAGACCCAGTACTTC. Residues: CASSPLSPPGARETQYF.

The V call is TRBV28, the J call TRBJ2-5; D is possibly TRBD2 (6 bases). The J call is doubtful: the DNA matches TRBJ2-7 better. CDR3 length: 17 residues. CDR1 MDHEN and CDR2 SYDVKM come from the germline V gene. The CDR3 protein is CASRRGGFNGRSYEQYF. The CDR3 DNA follows: TGTGCCAGCAGGCGAGGCGGGTTTAACGGGAGATCCTACGAGCAGTACTTC.

This sequence joins TRBV20-1 and TRBJ2-5; 8 bases align to TRBD2. V was pared by 4 bases and J by 3 bases, with 7 bases of the junction left unmatched. The length of the CDR3 is 14 residues. Germline V gene sequence: CDR1 DFQATT, CDR2 SNEGSKA (reference sequence). The CDR3 loop is CSAIAGGGKETQYF. In nucleotides, the CDR3 is TGCAGTGCTATTGCGGGAGGAGGAAAAGAGACCCAGTACTTC.

The count of this clonotype is one. V usage is TRBV20-1 and J usage is TRBJ2-1, with no clear D. Trimming shortened V by 6 bases and J by 9 bases, and 12 bases separated the two germline ends. Germline assignment: CDR1 DFQATT and CDR2 SNEGSKA (reference sequence). CDR3 length equals 11 residues. The CDR3 loop is CSALFVGEQFF. In nucleotides, the CDR3 is TGCAGTGCCCTGTTTGTGGGTGAGCAGTTCTTC.

This chain joins TRBV20-1 and TRBJ2-1; TRBD2 aligns across 10 bases. The CDR3 contains 15 residues. V shed 5 bases and J 6 bases; nucleotides not matched to a gene: 10. Germline CDR1 and CDR2: DFQATT and SNEGSKA (reference sequence). The CDR3 DNA reads as TGCAGTGCTTCAGGACTAGCGGTCGCCAGCAATGAGCAGTTCTTC. Amino acid sequence: CSASGLAVASNEQFF.

In this sample, this clonotype turned up a few times. The V gene is TRBV18, the J gene TRBJ1-6, with D perhaps TRBD1 (5 bases). The CDR3 has 15 residues. Germline loops: CDR1 KGHSH, CDR2 LQKENI. The V gene lost 3 bases and the J gene lost 8 bases, with 14 bases spanning the gap. In DNA form, the CDR3 reads TGTGCCAGCTCACCGTTCCGGGACTCCTATTCACCCCTCCACTTT. Translated: CASSPFRDSYSPLHF.

This clonotype occurred a few times. The chain combines TRBV20-1 with TRBJ1-2; 11 bases are shared with TRBD1. The length of the CDR3 is 13 residues. Per germline, CDR1 DFQATT and CDR2 SNEGSKA (reference sequence). The trim removed 5 bases at V and 4 bases at J, leaving 3 bases unmatched. The CDR3 region is CSAEDRGPYGYTF. CDR3 bases: TGCAGTGCTGAGGACAGGGGGCCCTATGGCTACACCTTC.

The rearrangement links TRBV5-1 to TRBJ2-5; 10 bases agree with TRBD2. The assigned J gene may be wrong: the sequence end matches TRBJ2-1 better. The CDR3 contains 16 residues. CDR1 and CDR2 (germline): SGHRS, YFSETQ. CDR3 nucleotide sequence: TGCGCCAGCAGCGATATTTCCGGGACTAGCGCCAATGAGCAGTTCTTC. Translated: CASSDISGTSANEQFF.

The V call is TRBV28, the J call TRBJ2-1; possibly TRBD2 for D (5 bases). Trimming removed 6 bases at V and 6 bases at J, with 15 bases between. CDR1 and CDR2 (germline): MDHEN, SYDVKM. The CDR3 runs 14 residues. CDR3 amino acids: CASRDGRRGNEQFF. The CDR3 nucleotides read TGTGCCAGCAGGGACGGGCGCCGGGGCAATGAGCAGTTCTTC.

There are a few counts of this clonotype. This chain joins TRBV9 and TRBJ2-3, with D perhaps TRBD2 (5 bases). Germline CDR1 reads SGDLS; CDR2 reads YYNGEE. V was shortened by 4 bases and J by 6 bases, with 18 bases between the two germline ends. This CDR3 region has 15 residues. In nucleotides, the CDR3 is TGTGCCAGCAGCATTCTTGCCGGGGATGGTGATACGCAGTATTTT. This sequence encodes CASSILAGDGDTQYF.

V and J are TRBV2 and TRBJ1-4; D remains ambiguous. This CDR3 has 16 residues. Germline V gene data show CDR1 as SNHLY and CDR2 as FYNNEI. Trimming removed 4 bases at V and 0 bases at J, with 12 bases between. The CDR3 here is CASSVGVLTTNEKLFF. The CDR3 bases are TGTGCCAGCAGTGTCGGGGTCCTAACAACTAATGAAAAACTGTTTTTT.

This clonotype was recorded a few times. This could be a read error, since a much larger clone is one nucleotide away. The chain is built from TRBV6-4 and TRBJ2-1, with 12 bases that match TRBD1. CDR3 length equals 16 residues. Germline CDR1 MRHNA, CDR2 SNTAGT. The CDR3 protein is CVSSNEPGTGGDEQFF. As DNA, the CDR3 is TGTGTCAGCAGTAATGAACCCGGGACAGGGGGCGATGAGCAGTTCTTC.

This clonotype was detected only a few times. The chain recombines TRBV29-1 with TRBJ2-5, with D tentatively TRBD1 (6 bases). The germline CDR1 and CDR2 sequences are SQVTM and ANQGSEA. The CDR3 is 12 amino acids. Trimming cost V 7 bases and J 2 bases, with 11 bases left between them. The DNA of the CDR3 is TGCAGCGCCCTCACAGGGCAAGAGACCCAGTACTTC. This translates into CSALTGQETQYF. The complete variable domain, with remaining parts taken from reference TRBV29-1 and TRBJ2-5, reads SAVISQKPSRDICQRGTSLTIQCQVDSQVTMMFWYRQQPGQSLTLIATANQGSEATYESGFVIDKFPISRPNLTFSTLTVSNMSPEDSSIYLCSALTGQETQYFGPGTRLLVL.

This rearrangement joins TRBV6-4 to TRBJ2-5, with D tentatively TRBD1 or TRBD2 (5 bases each). The last part of the DNA fits TRBJ2-7 better; the J call may be wrong. Germline V gene sequence: CDR1 MRHNA, CDR2 SNTAGT. The CDR3 sequence is 15 residues long. CDR3 nucleotides: TGTGCCAGCAGCGAAACAGGAGGTTCCTCCTACGAGCAGTACTTC. Protein: CASSETGGSSYEQYF.

The chain carries TRBV14 and TRBJ2-3, with D perhaps given as TRBD1 or TRBD2 (5 bases each). V was pared by 1 base and J by 6 bases, with 20 bases between. Germline V gene sequence: CDR1 SGHDN, CDR2 FVKESK. The CDR3 has 17 residues. CDR3 nucleotides: TGTGCCAGCAGCCAAGGTCAAAACCGGGACCTCAGGGATACGCAGTATTTT. Its translation: CASSQGQNRDLRDTQYF.